These 18 T cell receptor beta chains were sequenced from one sample in a study of long-term antiretroviral therapy in people with HIV. Survey-level resolution applied to immunoSEQ assay v3.0. Only in-frame clones appear in the TCRdb table, and some are missing; sequencing was by immunoSEQ multiplex PCR. The sample lists about 21,000 clones, around 82% occurring once. Specimen: unsorted PBMCs, collected at the start of antiretroviral therapy. These receptors came from a man in his fifties with HIV.

This chain connects TRBV5-5 to TRBJ1-1; perhaps TRBD1 as D (6 bases). This CDR3 contains 17 residues. V was shortened by 0 bases and J by 1 base, with 16 bases between the two germline ends. The germline V gene encodes CDR1 SGHKS and CDR2 YYEKEE (reference sequence). The CDR3 loop is CASSLGERQDPNTEAFF. The CDR3 DNA is TGTGCCAGCAGCTTGGGGGAGCGACAGGACCCGAACACTGAAGCTTTCTTT.

This chain connects TRBV11-3 to TRBJ2-1, with a weak D call TRBD2 (6 bases). CDR3 length: 15 residues. Germline V lookup: CDR1 SGHNT, CDR2 YENEEA. The V end lost 4 bases, the J end lost 4 bases, and 14 bases lay between the germline ends. CDR3 loop: CASSSWDSRYNEQFF. The CDR3, as DNA: TGTGCCAGCAGCTCCTGGGACTCTCGGTACAATGAGCAGTTCTTC.

The chain combines TRBV27 with TRBJ2-7; 8 nucleotides agree with TRBD2. This CDR3 is 15 amino acids long. Per germline, CDR1 MNHEY and CDR2 SMNVEV (reference sequence). Trimming cost V 3 bases and J 4 bases; bases outside gene matches: 8. The CDR3: CASSLTGGPGYEQYF. CDR3 nucleotides: TGTGCCAGCAGTTTGACGGGAGGGCCAGGTTACGAGCAGTACTTC.

The V gene is TRBV28, the J gene TRBJ1-3; possible D gene TRBD1, 6 bases. V was clipped by 8 bases and J by 0 bases, with 11 bases between them. CDR1 is MDHEN and CDR2 is SYDVKM in the germline V gene. This CDR3 is built from 14 residues. CDR3 in DNA: TGTGCCAGCGTTCAAGGGGGCTCTGGAAACACCATATATTTT. This sequence encodes CASVQGGSGNTIYF.

The chain couples TRBV18 to TRBJ1-1, with D possibly TRBD1 on 5 matching bases. Germline V CDR1 and CDR2: KGHSH, LQKENI. Trimming left V 0 bases short and J 4 bases short, with 15 bases between. The CDR3 contains 16 residues. CDR3 DNA sequence: TGTGCCAGCTCACCACCAACAGGCCTAGGAGGCACTGAAGCTTTCTTT. Residues: CASSPPTGLGGTEAFF.

The gene calls are TRBV19 and TRBJ2-7; maybe TRBD1 (5 bases). Germline V gene lookup returns CDR1 LNHDA and CDR2 SQIVND (reference sequence). The CDR3 is made up of 15 amino acids. Trimming stripped 3 bases from V and 0 bases from J, with 12 bases between. CDR3 sequence: CASSIGRASSYEQYF. The CDR3 DNA is TGTGCCAGTAGTATCGGCAGGGCAAGCTCCTACGAGCAGTACTTC. The full variable domain, completed using reference TRBV19 and TRBJ2-7, is DGGITQSPKYLFRKEGQNVTLSCEQNLNHDAMYWYRQDPGQGLRLIYYSQIVNDFQKGDIAEGYSVSREKKESFPLTVTSAQKNPTAFYLCASSIGRASSYEQYFGPGTRLTVT.

This clone was counted a few times. The CDR3 DNA is TGCGCCAGCAGCCAAGGAGACTCGGGTACGCAGTATTTT. As protein: CASSQGDSGTQYF. The V gene is TRBV4-3, the J gene TRBJ2-3; D call uncertain. Trimming shortened V by 1 base and J by 8 bases, and 10 bases separated the two germline ends. Germline V gene data show CDR1 as LGHNA and CDR2 as YSLEER. The CDR3 extends over 13 amino acids.

The rearrangement joins TRBV9 to TRBJ1-2, with D uncertain. V was shortened by 3 bases and J by 4 bases, with 10 bases between the two germline ends. CDR1 is SGDLS, CDR2 YYNGEE, per germline. The CDR3 is made up of 13 amino acids. DNA for the CDR3: TGTGCCAGCAGCGAGGGAGGGCGCTATGGCTACACCTTC. Protein sequence: CASSEGGRYGYTF. The whole variable domain, filled in from reference TRBV9 and TRBJ1-2, reads DSGVTQTPKHLITATGQRVTLRCSPRSGDLSVYWYQQSLDQGLQFLIQYYNGEERAKGNILERFSAQQFPDLHSELNLSSLELGDSALYFCASSEGGRYGYTFGSGTRLTVV.

This clone has just one count. The genes are TRBV30 and TRBJ2-1, with 11 bases aligning to TRBD2. J was trimmed by 8 bases and V by 0 bases; bases with no gene match: 12. The CDR3 extends over 17 amino acids. Germline assignment: CDR1 GTSNPN and CDR2 SVGIG (reference sequence). CDR3 in DNA: TGTGCCTGGAGTGTGACTCGACTAGCGGGGTCGAGACATGAGCAGTTCTTC. It translates to CAWSVTRLAGSRHEQFF.

This rearrangement joins TRBV20-1 to TRBJ2-5, with D possibly being TRBD2 (5 bases). CDR3 length equals 11 residues. Germline V gives CDR1 DFQATT, CDR2 SNEGSKA (reference sequence). The V and J ends lost 5 bases and 9 bases respectively, with 13 bases between them. The CDR3 loop reads CSAGLLRAQYF. The CDR3 DNA reads as TGCAGTGCTGGCCTTTTGCGGGCCCAGTACTTC.

V usage is TRBV5-1 and J usage is TRBJ2-1; D gene uncertain. Germline CDR1 SGHRS, CDR2 YFSETQ. The CDR3 totals 12 residues. Trimming took off 1 base at V and 8 bases at J, with 7 bases between the two ends. The CDR3 region is CASSLYLDEQFF. The CDR3 nucleotides read TGCGCCAGCAGCTTGTATTTGGATGAGCAGTTCTTC.

The chain employs TRBV10-2 and TRBJ1-2, with TRBD1 matching over 9 bases. V shed 0 bases, J shed 8 bases, and the junction held 13 bases outside the gene matches. Looked up from germline, CDR1 is WSHSY and CDR2 is SAAADI. The CDR3 spans 17 residues. The CDR3 DNA reads TGCGCCAGCAGTGAGTCGGTTGAGACAGGGGGAAAAGGGGGCTACACCTTC. Encoded protein: CASSESVETGGKGGYTF.

This chain connects TRBV19 to TRBJ2-7; TRBD2 matches at 10 bases. J was trimmed by 1 base and V by 6 bases; bases with no gene match: 3. This CDR3 is 14 amino acids long. CDR1 and CDR2 (germline): LNHDA, SQIVND (reference sequence). CDR3: CASRRTSGSYEQYF. CDR3 in DNA: TGTGCCAGTAGGAGGACTAGCGGATCCTACGAGCAGTACTTC. Filled out from reference TRBV19 and TRBJ2-7, the complete variable domain reads DGGITQSPKYLFRKEGQNVTLSCEQNLNHDAMYWYRQDPGQGLRLIYYSQIVNDFQKGDIAEGYSVSREKKESFPLTVTSAQKNPTAFYLCASRRTSGSYEQYFGPGTRLTVT.

The J gene is TRBJ1-1, the V gene TRBV5-6; D gene unclear. The CDR3 extends over 12 amino acids. Germline CDR1 is SGHDT and CDR2 is YYEEEE. V was trimmed by 0 bases and J by 5 bases, leaving 5 bases between them. DNA of the CDR3: TGTGCCAGCAGCTTGGTACCGACTGAAGCTTTCTTT. Translated, it gives CASSLVPTEAFF. Looking up the rest from reference TRBV5-6 and TRBJ1-1 gives the full variable domain: DAGVTQSPTHLIKTRGQQVTLRCSPKSGHDTVSWYQQALGQGPQFIFQYYEEEERQRGNFPDRFSGHQFPNYSSELNVNALLLGDSALYLCASSLVPTEAFFGQGTRLTVV.

CDR3 DNA: TGTGCCAGCAGTTTAAATTTTGCCCCCACAGATACGCAGTATTTT. It translates to CASSLNFAPTDTQYF. This chain uses TRBV28 with TRBJ2-3; no clear D. V lost 2 bases and J 2 bases, leaving 11 bases between the germline ends. This CDR3 is built from 15 residues. CDR1 is MDHEN, CDR2 SYDVKM, per germline.

V and J are TRBV18 and TRBJ1-1, with D unclear. Germline assignment: CDR1 KGHSH and CDR2 LQKENI. CDR3 length equals 16 residues. Trimming took 1 base from V and 1 from J, leaving 13 bases between them. The CDR3 spells CASSPRTGSENTEAFF. DNA for the CDR3: TGTGCCAGCTCACCACGAACGGGGTCGGAGAACACTGAAGCTTTCTTT.

This clone has just one count. V gene TRBV5-1 combines with J gene TRBJ2-3; 7 positions agree with TRBD1. CDR1 and CDR2 from the germline V gene are SGHRS and YFSETQ. The CDR3 has 14 residues. With 0 bases clipped from V and 4 bases from J, the junction kept 2 bases outside the gene matches. This CDR3 is CASSLAQGADTQYF. The DNA for the CDR3 is TGCGCCAGCAGCTTGGCCCAGGGGGCAGATACGCAGTATTTT.

The gene calls are TRBV11-3 and TRBJ2-1, with D unresolved. V lost 5 bases and J lost 5, with 22 bases in between. The CDR3 covers 17 residues. CDR1 is SGHNT and CDR2 is YENEEA in the germline V gene. Written as DNA, the CDR3 is TGTGCCAGCAGCCAACCTCAGGCCGGCCCAACGAACAATGAGCAGTTCTTC. The encoded protein is CASSQPQAGPTNNEQFF.